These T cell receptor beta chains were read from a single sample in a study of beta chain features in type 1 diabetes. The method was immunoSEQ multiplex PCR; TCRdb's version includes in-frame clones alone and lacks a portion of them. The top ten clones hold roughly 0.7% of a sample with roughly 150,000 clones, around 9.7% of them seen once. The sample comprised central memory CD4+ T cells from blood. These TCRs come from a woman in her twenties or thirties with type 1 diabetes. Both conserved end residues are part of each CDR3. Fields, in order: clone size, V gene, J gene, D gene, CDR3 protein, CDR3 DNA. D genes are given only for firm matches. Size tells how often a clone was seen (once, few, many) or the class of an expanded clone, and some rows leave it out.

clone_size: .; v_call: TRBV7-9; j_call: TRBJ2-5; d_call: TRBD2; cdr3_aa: CASSLVAGGQETQYF; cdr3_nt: TGTGCCAGCAGCTTAGTAGCGGGAGGCCAAGAGACCCAGTACTTC
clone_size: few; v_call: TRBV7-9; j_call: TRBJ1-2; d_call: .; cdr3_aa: CASQGTGGYTF; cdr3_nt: TGTGCCAGCCAGGGAACTGGCGGCTACACCTTC
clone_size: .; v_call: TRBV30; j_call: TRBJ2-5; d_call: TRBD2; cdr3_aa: CAWILAGGETQYF; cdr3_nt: TGTGCCTGGATCCTAGCGGGAGGGGAGACCCAGTACTTC
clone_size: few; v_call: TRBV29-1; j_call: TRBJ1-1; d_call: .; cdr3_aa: CSGFGSGAEAFF; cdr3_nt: TGCAGCGGCTTCGGGTCAGGGGCTGAAGCTTTCTTT
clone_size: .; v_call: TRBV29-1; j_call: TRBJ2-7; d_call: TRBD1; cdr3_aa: CSASGQGSLQQYF; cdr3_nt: TGCAGCGCGTCGGGACAGGGGTCTTTGCAGCAGTACTTC
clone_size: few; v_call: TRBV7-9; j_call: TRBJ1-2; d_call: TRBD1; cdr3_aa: CAIGQGERDGYTF; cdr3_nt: TGTGCCATCGGACAGGGTGAGAGGGATGGCTACACCTTC
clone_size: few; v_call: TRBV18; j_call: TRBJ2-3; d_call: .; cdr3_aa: CASSRDSTDTQYF; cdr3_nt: TGTGCCAGCTCTCGCGACTCCACAGATACGCAGTATTTT
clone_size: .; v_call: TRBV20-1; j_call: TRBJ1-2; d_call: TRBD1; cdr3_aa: CSSDRDYGYTF; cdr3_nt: TGCAGTTCCGACAGGGACTATGGCTACACCTTC
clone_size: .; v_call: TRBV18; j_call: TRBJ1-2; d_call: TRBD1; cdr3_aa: CASSPDRGRRGYTF; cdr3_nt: TGTGCCAGCTCTCCGGACAGGGGGCGTCGTGGCTACACCTTC
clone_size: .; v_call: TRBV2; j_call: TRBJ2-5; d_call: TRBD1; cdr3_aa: CASRGQGGETQYF; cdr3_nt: TGTGCCAGCAGAGGACAGGGAGGAGAGACCCAGTACTTC
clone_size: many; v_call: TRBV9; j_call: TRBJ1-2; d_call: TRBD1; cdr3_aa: CASSVEGQGLAGGYTF; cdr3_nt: TGTGCCAGCAGCGTCGAGGGACAGGGCCTAGCGGGTGGCTACACCTTC
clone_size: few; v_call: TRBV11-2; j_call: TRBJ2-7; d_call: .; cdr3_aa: CASSPLAYEQYF; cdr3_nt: TGTGCCAGCAGCCCCTTAGCCTACGAGCAGTACTTC
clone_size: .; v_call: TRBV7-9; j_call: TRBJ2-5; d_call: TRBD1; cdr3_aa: CASSLAGTGGETQYF; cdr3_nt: TGTGCCAGCAGCTTAGCCGGGACAGGCGGAGAGACCCAGTACTTC
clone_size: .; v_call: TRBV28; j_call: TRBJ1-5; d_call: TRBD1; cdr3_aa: CASSPGGRGNQPQHF; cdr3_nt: TGTGCCAGCAGTCCAGGGGGACGCGGCAATCAGCCCCAGCATTTT
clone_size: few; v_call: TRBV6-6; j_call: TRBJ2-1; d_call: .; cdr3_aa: CASKQLLAGNEQFF; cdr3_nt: TGTGCCAGCAAACAGCTTTTGGCGGGCAATGAGCAGTTCTTC
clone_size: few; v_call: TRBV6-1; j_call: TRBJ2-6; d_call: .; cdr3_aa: CAASDSGANVLTF; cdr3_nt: TGTGCCGCCTCAGACTCTGGGGCCAACGTCCTGACTTTC
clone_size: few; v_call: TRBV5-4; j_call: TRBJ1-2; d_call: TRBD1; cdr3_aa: CASSLDRGYGYTF; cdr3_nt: TGTGCCAGCAGCTTGGACAGGGGCTATGGCTACACCTTC
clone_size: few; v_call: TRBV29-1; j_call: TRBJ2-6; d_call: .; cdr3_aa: CSVEITSGANVLTF; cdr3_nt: TGCAGCGTTGAAATCACTTCTGGGGCCAACGTCCTGACTTTC
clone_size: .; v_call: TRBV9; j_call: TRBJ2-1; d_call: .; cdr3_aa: CASSEGESASSYNEQFF; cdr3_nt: TGTGCCAGCAGCGAGGGGGAATCTGCGAGCTCCTACAATGAGCAGTTCTTC
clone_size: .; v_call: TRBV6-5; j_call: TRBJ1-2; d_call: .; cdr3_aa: CASSTSGFRSDTF; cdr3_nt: TGTGCCAGCAGCACCTCAGGGTTCCGAAGCGACACCTTC
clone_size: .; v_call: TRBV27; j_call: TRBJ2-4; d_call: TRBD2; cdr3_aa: CASRIAGGPYNIQYF; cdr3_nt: TGTGCCAGCAGAATAGCGGGAGGGCCCTATAACATTCAGTACTTC
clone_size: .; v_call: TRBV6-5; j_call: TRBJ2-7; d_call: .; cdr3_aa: CASSPQRQYYEQYF; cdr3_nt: TGTGCCAGCAGTCCTCAGCGGCAATACTACGAGCAGTACTTC
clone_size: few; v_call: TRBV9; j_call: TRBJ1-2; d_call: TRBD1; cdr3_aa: CASSTGQGGYGYTF; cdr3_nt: TGTGCCAGCAGCACAGGACAGGGGGGTTATGGCTACACCTTC
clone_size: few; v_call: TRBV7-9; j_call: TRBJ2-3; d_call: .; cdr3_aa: CALGLIPDTQYF; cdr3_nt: TGTGCCTTGGGCTTAATCCCAGATACGCAGTATTTT
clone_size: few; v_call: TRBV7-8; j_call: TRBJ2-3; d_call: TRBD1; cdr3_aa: CASSATGGYRTDTQYF; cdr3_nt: TGTGCCAGCAGCGCGACAGGGGGTTACCGCACAGATACGCAGTATTTT
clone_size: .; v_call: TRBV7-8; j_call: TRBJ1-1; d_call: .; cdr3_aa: CASSLGEGRTEAFF; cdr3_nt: TGTGCCAGCAGCTTAGGGGAGGGAAGGACTGAAGCTTTCTTT
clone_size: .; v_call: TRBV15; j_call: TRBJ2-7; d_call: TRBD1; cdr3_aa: CATSRDRETYEQYF; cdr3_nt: TGTGCCACCAGCAGGGACAGGGAAACCTACGAGCAGTACTTC
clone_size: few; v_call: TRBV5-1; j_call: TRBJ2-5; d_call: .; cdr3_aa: CASSPGTAQETQYF; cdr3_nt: TGCGCCAGCAGCCCTGGGACTGCCCAAGAGACCCAGTACTTC
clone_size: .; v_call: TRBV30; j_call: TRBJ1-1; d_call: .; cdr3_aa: CAWSLYLSGPFF; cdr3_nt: TGTGCCTGGAGTCTTTACCTATCAGGGCCTTTCTTT
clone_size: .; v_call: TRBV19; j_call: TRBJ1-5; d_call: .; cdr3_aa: CASTPRGEVRNNQPQHF; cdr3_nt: TGTGCCTCAACCCCGAGAGGGGAGGTTAGGAACAATCAGCCCCAGCATTTT
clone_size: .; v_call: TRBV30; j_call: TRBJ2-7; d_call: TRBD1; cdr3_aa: CASDRGPLYEQYF; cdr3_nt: TGTGCCTCCGACAGGGGCCCCCTCTACGAGCAGTACTTC
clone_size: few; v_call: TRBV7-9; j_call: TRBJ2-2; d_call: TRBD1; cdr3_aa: CASSPQGAGELFF; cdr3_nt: TGTGCCAGCAGCCCCCAGGGGGCCGGGGAGCTGTTTTTT
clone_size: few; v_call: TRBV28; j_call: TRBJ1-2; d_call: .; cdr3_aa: CASSEARGYTF; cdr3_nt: TGTGCCAGCAGTGAGGCTCGGGGCTACACCTTC
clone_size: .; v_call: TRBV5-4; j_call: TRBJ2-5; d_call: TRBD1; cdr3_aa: CASSWGQGQETQYF; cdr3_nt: TGTGCCAGCAGCTGGGGACAGGGGCAAGAGACCCAGTACTTC
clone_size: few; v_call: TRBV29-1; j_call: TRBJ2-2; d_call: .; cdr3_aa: CSVAFRMTTGELFF; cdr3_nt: TGCAGCGTTGCTTTCAGGATGACCACCGGGGAGCTGTTTTTT
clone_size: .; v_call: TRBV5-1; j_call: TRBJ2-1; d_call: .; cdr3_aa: CASSTDNEQFF; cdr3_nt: TGCGCCAGCAGCACAGACAATGAGCAGTTCTTC
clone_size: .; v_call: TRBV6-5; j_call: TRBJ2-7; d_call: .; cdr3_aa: CASRDLQGTSYEQYF; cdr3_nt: TGTGCCAGCAGGGACTTACAGGGGACTTCCTACGAGCAGTACTTC
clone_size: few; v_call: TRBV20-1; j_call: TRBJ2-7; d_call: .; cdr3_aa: CSAPSDYEQYF; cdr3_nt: TGCAGTGCGCCGAGTGATTACGAGCAGTACTTC
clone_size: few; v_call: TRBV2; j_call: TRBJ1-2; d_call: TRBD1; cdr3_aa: CASSEWDRGGYTF; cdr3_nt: TGTGCCAGCAGTGAATGGGACAGGGGTGGCTACACCTTC
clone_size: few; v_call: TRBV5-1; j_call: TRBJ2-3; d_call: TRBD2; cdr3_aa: CASSFYGRAGGTDTQYF; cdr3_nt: TGCGCCAGCAGCTTCTACGGGAGGGCCGGGGGCACAGATACGCAGTATTTT
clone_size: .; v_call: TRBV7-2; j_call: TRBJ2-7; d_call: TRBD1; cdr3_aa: CASSLGTGYYEQYF; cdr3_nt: TGTGCCAGCAGCTTGGGGACAGGGTACTACGAGCAGTACTTC
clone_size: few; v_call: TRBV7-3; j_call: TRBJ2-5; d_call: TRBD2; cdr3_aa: CASSLTWGGQETQYF; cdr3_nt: TGTGCCAGCAGCTTAACGTGGGGGGGGCAAGAGACCCAGTACTTC
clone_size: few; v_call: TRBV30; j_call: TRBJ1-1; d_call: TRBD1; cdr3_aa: CAWSVRSGGTEAFF; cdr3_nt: TGTGCCTGGAGTGTAAGGTCAGGGGGCACTGAAGCTTTCTTT
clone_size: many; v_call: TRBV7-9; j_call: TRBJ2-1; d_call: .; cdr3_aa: CASSNPYRDYNEQFF; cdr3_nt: TGTGCCAGCAGCAACCCCTATAGAGACTACAATGAGCAGTTCTTC
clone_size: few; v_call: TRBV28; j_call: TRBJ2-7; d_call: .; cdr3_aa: CASSSRGNEQYF; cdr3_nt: TGTGCCAGCAGTTCTAGGGGGAACGAGCAGTACTTC
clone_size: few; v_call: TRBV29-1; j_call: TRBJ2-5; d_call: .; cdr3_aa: CSGREGETQYF; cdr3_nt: TGCAGCGGGAGGGAAGGAGAGACCCAGTACTTC
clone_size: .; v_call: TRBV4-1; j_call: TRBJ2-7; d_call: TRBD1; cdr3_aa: CASSRAGGRNEQYF; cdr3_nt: TGCGCCAGCAGCCGAGCAGGGGGCCGAAACGAGCAGTACTTC
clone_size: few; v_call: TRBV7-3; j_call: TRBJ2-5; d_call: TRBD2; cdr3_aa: CASSLGGRVQETQYF; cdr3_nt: TGTGCCAGCAGCTTGGGCGGGAGGGTTCAAGAGACCCAGTACTTC
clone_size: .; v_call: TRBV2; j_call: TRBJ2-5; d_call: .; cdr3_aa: CASRDAGARTQYF; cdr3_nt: TGTGCCAGCAGGGACGCAGGGGCGCGGACCCAGTACTTC
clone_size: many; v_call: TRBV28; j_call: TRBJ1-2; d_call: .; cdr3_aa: CASIPAGNYGYTF; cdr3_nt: TGTGCCAGCATCCCCGCGGGGAACTATGGCTACACCTTC
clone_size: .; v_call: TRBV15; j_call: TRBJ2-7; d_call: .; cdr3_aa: CATSRSVTGTATYEQYF; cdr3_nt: TGTGCCACCAGCAGATCCGTAACCGGGACTGCAACCTACGAGCAGTACTTC